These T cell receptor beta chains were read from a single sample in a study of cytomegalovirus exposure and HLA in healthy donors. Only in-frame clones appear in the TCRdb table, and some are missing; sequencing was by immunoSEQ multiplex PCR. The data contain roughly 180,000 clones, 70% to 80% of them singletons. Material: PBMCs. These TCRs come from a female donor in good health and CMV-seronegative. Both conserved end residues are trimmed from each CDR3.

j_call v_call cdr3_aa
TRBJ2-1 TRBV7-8 ASGETPWWEGGIEQF
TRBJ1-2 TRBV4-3 ASSHGGQNYGYT
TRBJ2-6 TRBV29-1 SVINKYTYSGANGLT
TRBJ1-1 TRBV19 ASSHQGVENTEAF
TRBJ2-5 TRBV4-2 ASSQDPMSGRDETQY
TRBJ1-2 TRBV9 ASSRGAGNYGYT
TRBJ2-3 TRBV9 ASTYSLERDTQY
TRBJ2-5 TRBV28 ASMGRGSIPEETQY
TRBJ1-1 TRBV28 ASRTVPGEAF
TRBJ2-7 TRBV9 ASGGGTGIYEQY
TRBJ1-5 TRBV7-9 ASSPSQGRNQPQH
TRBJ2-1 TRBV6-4 ASSEQRASGSYNEQF
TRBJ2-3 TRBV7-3 ASSLGGMRDTQY
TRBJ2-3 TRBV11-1 ASSSSGTLTDTQY
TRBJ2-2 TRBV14 ANSQGSRDRSNTGELF
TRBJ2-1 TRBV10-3 AISELAGNEQF
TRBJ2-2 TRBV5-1 ASSFWDSPNTGELF
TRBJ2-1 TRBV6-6 ASSYAREGNEQF
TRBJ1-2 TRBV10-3 AISSDAYGYT
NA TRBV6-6 ASRTGTYEQY
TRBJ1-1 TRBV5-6 ASSLGLRNTEAF
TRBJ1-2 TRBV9 ASSSEGYGYT
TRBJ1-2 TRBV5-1 ASSLDRDGYT
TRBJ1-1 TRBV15 ATSRDRVSAF
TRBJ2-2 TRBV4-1 ASSRMTGGPISGELF
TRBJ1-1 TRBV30 AWTGSLMNTEAF
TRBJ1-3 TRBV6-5 ASSYSVTDAGNTIY
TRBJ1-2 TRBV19 ASSITRQPLNYGYT
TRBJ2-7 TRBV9 ASSVEEGARIPYEQY
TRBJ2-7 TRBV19 AGSIPTTYEQY
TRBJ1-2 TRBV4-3 ASSLRKTITNYGGYT
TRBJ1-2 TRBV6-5 AARQGTNYGYT
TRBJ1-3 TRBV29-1 SVEGAGGQIGNTIY
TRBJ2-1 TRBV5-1 ASTGTSYNEQF
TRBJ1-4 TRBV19 ASIPRGPGEKLF
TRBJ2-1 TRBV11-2 ASSSQTASYNEQF
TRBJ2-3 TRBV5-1 ASGLNTGTYYTDTQY
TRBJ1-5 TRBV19 ASSSGQGGLQPQH
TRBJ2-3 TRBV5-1 ASTSQGFTDTQY
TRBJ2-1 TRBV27 ASSLRGTRDEQF
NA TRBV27 ASRRQGVGYEQY
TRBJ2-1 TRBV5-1 ASSLGGNEQF
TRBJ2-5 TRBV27 ASSDGQGQETQY
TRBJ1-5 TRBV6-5 ASSQTGYLHQPQH
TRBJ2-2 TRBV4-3 ASSLEVSGGITGELF
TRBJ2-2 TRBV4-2 ASSQELNTGELF
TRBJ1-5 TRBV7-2 ASSLGGRVNQPQH
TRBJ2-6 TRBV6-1 ASHLSGANGLT
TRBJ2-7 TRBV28 ASFRGPTHYEQY
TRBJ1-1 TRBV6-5 ASSYSEGITEAF
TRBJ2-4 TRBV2 ASSPTAAKNSQY
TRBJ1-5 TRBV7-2 ASTAAGRGQPQH
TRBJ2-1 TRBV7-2 ASSLGGIYYNEQF